This TCR beta chain was captured by sequencing in a study of control samples from healthy donors and cancer patients. CDR3 length: 15 amino acids. The V and J ends lost 4 bases and 2 bases respectively, with 15 bases between them. Germline V CDR1 and CDR2: SGHRS, YFSETQ. Some clones are missing from TCRdb's copy, which holds only in-frame ones; the method was immunoSEQ multiplex PCR. Seen here are more than 100,000 clones, 90% observed once, and the top ten hold around 2.5%. The specimen sequenced was blood. The rearrangement joins TRBV5-1 to TRBJ2-5, with D maybe TRBD2 (5 bases). The receptor was derived from a man between 18 and 35 years old in good health. For the CDR3, the DNA is TGCGCCAGCAGCCCCCCGGGATCCTTACAAGAGACCCAGTACTTC. Amino acids: CASSPPGSLQETQYF.